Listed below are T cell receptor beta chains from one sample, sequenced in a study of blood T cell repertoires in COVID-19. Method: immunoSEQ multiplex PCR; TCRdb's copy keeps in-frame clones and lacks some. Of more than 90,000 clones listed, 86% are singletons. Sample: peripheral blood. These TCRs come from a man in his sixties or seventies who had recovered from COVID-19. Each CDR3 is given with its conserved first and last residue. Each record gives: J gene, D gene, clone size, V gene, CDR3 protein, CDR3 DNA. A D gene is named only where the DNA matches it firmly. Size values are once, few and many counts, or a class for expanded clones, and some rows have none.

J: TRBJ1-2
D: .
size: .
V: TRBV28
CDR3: CASSLMGAYGYTF
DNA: TGTGCCAGCAGTTTAATGGGGGCCTATGGCTACACCTTC

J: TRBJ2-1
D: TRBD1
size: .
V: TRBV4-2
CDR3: CASSQAFEGQGYGQFF
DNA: TGTGCCAGCAGCCAAGCATTCGAAGGACAGGGGTATGGGCAGTTCTTC

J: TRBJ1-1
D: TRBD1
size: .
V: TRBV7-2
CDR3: CASSWGLTGGTEAFF
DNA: TGTGCCAGCAGCTGGGGGTTAACAGGGGGCACTGAAGCTTTCTTT

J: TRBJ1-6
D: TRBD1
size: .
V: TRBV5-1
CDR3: CASSLEGGFNSPLHF
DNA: TGCGCCAGCAGCTTGGAAGGGGGCTTTAATTCACCCCTCCACTTT

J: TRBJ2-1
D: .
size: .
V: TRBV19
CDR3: CASSPNFRGGNKFF
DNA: TGTGCCAGTAGTCCCAACTTCAGGGGAGGGAATAAGTTCTTC

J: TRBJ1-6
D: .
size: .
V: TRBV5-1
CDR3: CASSLRGSYNSPLHF
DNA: TGCGCCAGCAGCTTGAGGGGGTCCTATAATTCACCCCTCCACTTT

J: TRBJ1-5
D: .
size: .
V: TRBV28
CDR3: CASSDYFSNQPQHF
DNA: TGTGCCAGCAGCGACTACTTTAGCAATCAGCCCCAGCATTTT

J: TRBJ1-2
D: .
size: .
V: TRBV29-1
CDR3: CSVSYGNYGYTF
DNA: TGCAGCGTTTCGTACGGGAACTATGGCTACACCTTC

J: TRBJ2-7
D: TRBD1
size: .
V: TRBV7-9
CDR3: CASSSAYGQGAYEQYF
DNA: TGTGCCAGCAGCTCGGCATACGGACAGGGGGCTTACGAGCAGTACTTC

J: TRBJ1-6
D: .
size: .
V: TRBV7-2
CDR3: CASSLFYSPLHF
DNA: TGTGCCAGCAGCTTATTCTATTCACCCCTCCACTTT

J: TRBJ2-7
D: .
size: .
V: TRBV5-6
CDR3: CASSFRDTAYEQYF
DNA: TGTGCCAGCAGCTTCCGGGACACCGCCTACGAGCAGTACTTC

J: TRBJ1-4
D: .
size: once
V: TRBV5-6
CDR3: CASSLASGGEKLFF
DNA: TGTGCCAGCAGCTTGGCCAGCGGAGGAGAAAAACTGTTTTTT

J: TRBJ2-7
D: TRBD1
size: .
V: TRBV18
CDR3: CASSSGQGRYEQYF
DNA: TGTGCCAGCTCATCGGGACAGGGGAGGTACGAGCAGTACTTC

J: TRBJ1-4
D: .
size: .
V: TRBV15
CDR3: CATSRVQNEKLFF
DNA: TGTGCCACCAGCAGAGTCCAGAATGAAAAACTGTTTTTT

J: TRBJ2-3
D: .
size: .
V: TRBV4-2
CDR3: CASSQEWGPSTDTQYF
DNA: TGTGCCAGCAGCCAAGAGTGGGGCCCTAGCACAGATACGCAGTATTTT

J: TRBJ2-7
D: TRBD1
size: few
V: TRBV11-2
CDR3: CASSTPGQATYEQYF
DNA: TGTGCCAGCAGCACCCCGGGACAGGCTACCTACGAGCAGTACTTC

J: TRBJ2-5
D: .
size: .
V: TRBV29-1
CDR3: CSVDRGSETQYF
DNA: TGCAGCGTTGATCGGGGATCAGAGACCCAGTACTTC

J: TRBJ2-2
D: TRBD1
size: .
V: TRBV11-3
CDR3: CASSLVGDRHTGELFF
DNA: TGTGCCAGCAGCTTAGTTGGGGACAGACACACCGGGGAGCTGTTTTTT

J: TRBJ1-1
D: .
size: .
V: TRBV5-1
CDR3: CASSKLDSHEAFF
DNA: TGCGCCAGCAGCAAATTGGACAGCCATGAAGCTTTCTTT

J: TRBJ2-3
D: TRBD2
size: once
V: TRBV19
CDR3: CASTRTSGGLGDTQYF
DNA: TGTGCCAGTACCCGGACTAGCGGGGGCTTGGGGGATACGCAGTATTTT

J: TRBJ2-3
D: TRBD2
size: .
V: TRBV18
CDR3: CASSPSGTSGTDTQYF
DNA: TGTGCCAGCTCACCTTCCGGGACTAGCGGCACAGATACGCAGTATTTT

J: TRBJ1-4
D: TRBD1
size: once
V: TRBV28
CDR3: CASSSQALGTGRDEKLFF
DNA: TGTGCCAGCAGTTCTCAAGCCCTAGGGACAGGACGCGATGAAAAACTGTTTTTT

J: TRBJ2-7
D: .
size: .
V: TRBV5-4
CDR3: CASSPGFTESSYEQYF
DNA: TGTGCCAGCAGTCCCGGGTTTACCGAGAGCTCCTACGAGCAGTACTTC

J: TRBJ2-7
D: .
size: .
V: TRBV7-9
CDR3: CASSSTSEGAPYEQYF
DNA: TGTGCCAGCAGCTCGACCTCGGAGGGGGCCCCCTACGAGCAGTACTTC

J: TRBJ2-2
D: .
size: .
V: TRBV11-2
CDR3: CASSPPLNGELFF
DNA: TGTGCCAGCAGCCCCCCCCTTAACGGGGAGCTGTTTTTT

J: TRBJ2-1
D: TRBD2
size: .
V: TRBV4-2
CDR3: CASSQDLGLAGGHEQFF
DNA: TGTGCCAGCAGCCAAGACCTCGGACTAGCGGGAGGTCATGAGCAGTTCTTC

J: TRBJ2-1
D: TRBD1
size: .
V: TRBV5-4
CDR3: CASSLWDRLNEQFF
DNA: TGTGCCAGCAGCTTGTGGGACAGGCTTAATGAGCAGTTCTTC

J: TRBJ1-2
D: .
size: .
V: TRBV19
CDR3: CASSIRGIYGYTF
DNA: TGTGCCAGTAGTATCCGGGGAATCTATGGCTACACCTTC

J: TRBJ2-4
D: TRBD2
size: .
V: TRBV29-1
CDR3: CSASGRGGNIQYF
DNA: TGCAGCGCGTCTGGACGGGGGGGAAACATTCAGTACTTC

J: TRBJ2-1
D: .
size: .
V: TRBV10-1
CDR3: CASSARGTYNEQFF
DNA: TGCGCCAGCAGTGCCCGGGGGACCTACAATGAGCAGTTCTTC

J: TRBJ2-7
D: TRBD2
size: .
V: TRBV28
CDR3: CASSASGTYSYEQYF
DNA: TGTGCCAGCAGCGCTAGCGGGACATACTCCTACGAGCAGTACTTC

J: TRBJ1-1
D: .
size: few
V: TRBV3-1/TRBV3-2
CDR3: CASSQDVRARGTEAFF
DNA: TGTGCCAGCAGCCAAGATGTCCGGGCCCGGGGGACTGAAGCTTTCTTT

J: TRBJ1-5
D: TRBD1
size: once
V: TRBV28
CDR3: CASSTGTGVQPQHF
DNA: TGTGCCAGCAGTACCGGGACAGGGGTTCAGCCCCAGCATTTT

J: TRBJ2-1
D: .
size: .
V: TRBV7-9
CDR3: CASSLGSLGNHNEQFF
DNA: TGTGCCAGCAGCTTAGGAAGTCTAGGAAATCACAATGAGCAGTTCTTC

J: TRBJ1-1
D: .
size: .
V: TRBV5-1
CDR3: CASSFGFPEDTEAFF
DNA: TGCGCCAGCAGCTTCGGGTTTCCGGAGGACACTGAAGCTTTCTTT

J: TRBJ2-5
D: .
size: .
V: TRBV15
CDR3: CATSRDPGETQYF
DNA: TGTGCCACCAGCAGAGACCCCGGAGAGACCCAGTACTTC

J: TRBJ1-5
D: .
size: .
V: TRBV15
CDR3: CATSRDPTRHEASSNQPQHF
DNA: TGTGCCACCAGCAGAGATCCCACTCGTCACGAAGCCTCTAGCAATCAGCCCCAGCATTTT

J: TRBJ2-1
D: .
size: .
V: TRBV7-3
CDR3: CASSPTLGVYNEQFF
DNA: TGTGCCAGCAGCCCCACCTTGGGAGTCTACAATGAGCAGTTCTTC

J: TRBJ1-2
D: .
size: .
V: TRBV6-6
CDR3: CASRDGGAYYGYTF
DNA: TGTGCCAGCAGGGACGGGGGGGCGTATTATGGCTACACCTTC

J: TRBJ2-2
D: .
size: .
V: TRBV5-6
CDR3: CASSPGQATGELFF
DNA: TGTGCCAGCAGCCCGGGACAAGCCACCGGGGAGCTGTTTTTT

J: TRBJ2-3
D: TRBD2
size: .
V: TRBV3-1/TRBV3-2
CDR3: CASSQSQRGRDTQYF
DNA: TGTGCCAGCAGCCAAAGCCAGCGGGGGAGGGATACGCAGTATTTT

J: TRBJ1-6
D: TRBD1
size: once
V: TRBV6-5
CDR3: CASSYSTGGDNSPLHF
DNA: TGTGCCAGCAGCTACTCTACAGGGGGAGATAATTCACCCCTCCACTTT

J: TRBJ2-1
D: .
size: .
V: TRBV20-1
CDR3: CSASWLARLDNNEQFF
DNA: TGCAGTGCTAGTTGGCTAGCCCGACTTGACAACAATGAGCAGTTCTTC

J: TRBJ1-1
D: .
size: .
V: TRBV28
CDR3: CASSSPPAGRNTEAFF
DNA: TGTGCCAGCAGTTCCCCGCCGGCGGGGAGGAACACTGAAGCTTTCTTT

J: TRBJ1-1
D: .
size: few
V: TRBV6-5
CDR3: CASKENREAFF
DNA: TGTGCCAGCAAAGAGAACAGGGAAGCTTTCTTT

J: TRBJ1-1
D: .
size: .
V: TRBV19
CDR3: CASSSHRDTEAFF
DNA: TGTGCCAGTAGTAGCCACAGGGACACTGAAGCTTTCTTT

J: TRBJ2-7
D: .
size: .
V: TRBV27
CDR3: CARTTKGYEQYF
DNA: TGTGCCAGGACTACGAAAGGTTACGAGCAGTACTTC

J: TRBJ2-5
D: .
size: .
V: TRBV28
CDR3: CASSLTPGGETQYF
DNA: TGTGCCAGCAGTTTGACCCCCGGGGGTGAGACCCAGTACTTC

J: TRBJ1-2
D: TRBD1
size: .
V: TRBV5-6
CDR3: CASTPVGDRTSNYGYTF
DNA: TGTGCCAGCACCCCGGTTGGGGACAGGACCTCTAACTATGGCTACACCTTC

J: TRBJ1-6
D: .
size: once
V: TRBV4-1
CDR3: CASSQERGTPLHF
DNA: TGCGCCAGCAGCCAAGAAAGGGGAACACCCCTCCACTTT

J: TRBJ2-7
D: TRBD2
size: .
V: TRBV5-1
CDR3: CASSLGTSGLYEQYF
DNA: TGCGCCAGCAGCTTGGGAACTAGCGGTCTCTACGAGCAGTACTTC

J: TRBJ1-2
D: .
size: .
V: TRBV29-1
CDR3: CSVDVSFGGYGYTF
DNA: TGCAGCGTTGATGTGTCATTCGGCGGCTATGGCTACACCTTC

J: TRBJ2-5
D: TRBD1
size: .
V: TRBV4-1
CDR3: CASSHGNRGAETQYF
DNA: TGCGCCAGCAGCCACGGGAACAGGGGAGCGGAGACCCAGTACTTC

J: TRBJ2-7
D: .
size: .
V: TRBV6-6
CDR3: CASSQDLSYEQYF
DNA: TGTGCCAGCAGCCAGGACTTATCCTACGAGCAGTACTTC

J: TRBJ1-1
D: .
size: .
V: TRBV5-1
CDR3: CASTFAGPDTEAFF
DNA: TGCGCCAGCACCTTTGCGGGACCGGACACTGAAGCTTTCTTT

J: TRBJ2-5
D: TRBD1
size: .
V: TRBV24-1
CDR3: CATSDTQGQGAVETQYF
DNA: TGTGCCACCAGTGACACTCAAGGACAGGGGGCTGTAGAGACCCAGTACTTC

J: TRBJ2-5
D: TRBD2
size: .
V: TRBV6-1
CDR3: CASSEEGTSGQETQYF
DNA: TGTGCCAGCAGTGAAGAGGGGACTAGCGGGCAAGAGACCCAGTACTTC

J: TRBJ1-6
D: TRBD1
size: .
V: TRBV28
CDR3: CASSLTPGTGESPLHF
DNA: TGTGCCAGCAGTCTGACTCCCGGGACAGGGGAATCACCCCTCCACTTT

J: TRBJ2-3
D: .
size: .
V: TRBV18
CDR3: CASSPGGSDTQYF
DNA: TGTGCCAGCTCACCAGGAGGCTCCGATACGCAGTATTTT